This TCR beta chain was found in a study of shared clonotypes between healthy human individuals. Overall study findings and caveats: Estimated richness was generally greater in naive than memory subsets. It was the non-shared clonotypes that had lower generation probabilities than clonotypes shared by all four donors.

As defined, naive CD8 cells were CD45RO-negative and positively selected for CCR7, with terminally differentiated effector memory CD45RA+ cells excluded. There were no recent acute infections or vaccinations among the donors, who were healthy HIV-negative adults. V lost 5 bases to trimming and J lost 0 bases; unmatched junction nucleotides: 7. The CDR3 consists of 17 residues. Germline CDR1 SEHNR, CDR2 FQNEAQ (reference sequence). Only in-frame clones appear in the TCRdb table, and some are missing; sequencing was by immunoSEQ multiplex PCR. Found here are about 2 million clones, around 96% of them singletons; the top ten hold around 1.2%. About this clone: Its antigen remains unidentified.

This sequence joins TRBV7-9 and TRBJ2-6; TRBD1 agrees at 7 bases. This clonotype originated in a man younger than 30 in good health. The sequenced sample consisted of naive CD8+ T cells sorted from blood. This CDR3 reads CASSGPGQFSGANVLTF. The DNA of the CDR3 is TGTGCCAGCAGCGGTCCGGGACAGTTCTCTGGGGCCAACGTCCTGACTTTC.